Listed here is a single TCR beta chain. This entry is derived from a study of PD-L1 blockade in urothelial cancer. Documented time point: peripheral blood 6 weeks after treatment start. Profiling relied on immunoSEQ multiplex PCR, and the TCRdb table lists in-frame clones only, not all of them. The table lists about 45,000 clones, 75% to 95% of them singletons, with about 7.9% in the top ten. V lost 2 bases to trimming and J lost 8 bases, with 8 bases between them. The CDR3 sequence is 12 residues long. The germline V gene has CDR1 MNHEY and CDR2 SMNVEV (reference sequence). Sequences were derived from PBMCs, sampled around atezolizumab (anti-PD-L1) treatment. The sequence derives from a man in his 70s with urothelial cancer. The chain joins TRBV27 to TRBJ2-3; a possible D gene is TRBD1 (5 bases). The CDR3 DNA reads TGTGCCAGCAGTTTAAGGGGCTCTACGCAGTATTTT. Translation gives CASSLRGSTQYF.